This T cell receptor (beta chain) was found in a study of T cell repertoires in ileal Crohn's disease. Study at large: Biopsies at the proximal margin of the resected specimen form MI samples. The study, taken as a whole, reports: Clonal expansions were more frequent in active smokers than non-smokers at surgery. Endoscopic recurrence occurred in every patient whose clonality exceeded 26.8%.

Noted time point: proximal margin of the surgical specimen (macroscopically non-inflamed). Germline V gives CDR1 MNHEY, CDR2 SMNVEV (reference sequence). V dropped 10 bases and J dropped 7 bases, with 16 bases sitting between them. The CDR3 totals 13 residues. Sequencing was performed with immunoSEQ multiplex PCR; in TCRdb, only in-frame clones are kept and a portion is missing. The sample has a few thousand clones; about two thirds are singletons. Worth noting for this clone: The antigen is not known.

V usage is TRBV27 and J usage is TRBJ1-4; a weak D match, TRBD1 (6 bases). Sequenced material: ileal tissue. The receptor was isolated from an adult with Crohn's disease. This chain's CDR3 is CATGYRAGEKLFF. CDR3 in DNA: TGTGCCACAGGATACAGGGCCGGTGAAAAACTGTTTTTT.